The text below deals with one TCR beta chain. The data belong to a study of cytomegalovirus exposure and HLA in healthy donors. V was trimmed by 0 bases and J by 9 bases, leaving 12 bases between them. Germline values: CDR1 MRHNA, CDR2 SNTAGT. This CDR3 is built from 14 residues. Use of 60 Vbeta and 13 Jbeta primers characterized the PCR. The table came from immunoSEQ multiplex PCR; TCRdb's copy has only in-frame clones and leaves some out. The sample lists about 100,000 clones; about 70% were seen once. This sequence was found in a woman between 18 and 30 years old in good health and CMV-seropositive. The sample comprised PBMCs. The V call is TRBV6-4, the J call TRBJ2-1; possible D gene TRBD2, 6 bases. Here the CDR3 DNA reads TGTGCCAGCAGTGACTCCGGAGGGCTGGGTGAGCAGTTCTTC. It translates to CASSDSGGLGEQFF.